These 20 T cell receptor beta chains were sequenced from one sample in a study of cytomegalovirus exposure and HLA in healthy donors. Primers included in the PCR were 60 Vbeta and 13 Jbeta primers. TCRdb's copy holds only in-frame clones and misses some; the assay was immunoSEQ multiplex PCR. The repertoire holds more than 150,000 clones, with 80% to 85% as singletons. Sequencing input: PBMCs. The receptors derive from a boy between 2 and 10 years old in good health and CMV-seronegative.

J is TRBJ2-5 and V is TRBV10-3, with 11 bases identical to TRBD2. The V gene end was trimmed by 3 bases and the J gene end by 11 bases; junction bases not matched to a gene: 11. The CDR3 length is 15 residues. Germline CDR1 is ENHRY and CDR2 is SYGVKD. CDR3 in amino acids: CAISDDPSGRSEQYF. CDR3 nucleotide sequence: TGTGCCATCAGTGATGATCCTAGCGGGAGGAGTGAGCAGTACTTC.

This clone has more than one count but fewer than ten. The V gene is TRBV25-1, the J gene TRBJ1-1; no firm D call. The V and J ends lost 7 bases and 0 bases respectively, with 9 bases between them. This CDR3 contains 13 residues. CDR1 and CDR2 (germline): MGHDK, SYGVNS. CDR3 region: CASIDTVNTEAFF. The CDR3, as DNA: TGTGCCAGCATAGACACAGTGAACACTGAAGCTTTCTTT.

V gene TRBV7-9 combines with J gene TRBJ1-1; no clear D gene. Trimming pared 5 bases from V and 8 bases from J, leaving 12 bases between. Germline values: CDR1 SEHNR, CDR2 FQNEAQ (reference sequence). The length of the CDR3 is 12 residues. The CDR3, as DNA: TGTGCCAGCAGCCCCAATCTGGGCGAAGCTTTCTTT. Its protein is CASSPNLGEAFF.

This chain links TRBV27 with TRBJ1-2, with 9 bases aligning to TRBD1. This CDR3 is 15 amino acids long. Germline loops: CDR1 MNHEY, CDR2 SMNVEV (reference sequence). V shed 3 bases and J 4 bases; nucleotides not matched to a gene: 6. CDR3 loop: CASSFSYRGPYGYTF. The CDR3 DNA is TGTGCCAGCAGTTTCAGTTACAGGGGGCCCTATGGCTACACCTTC.

The gene calls are TRBV18 and TRBJ2-3; 7 bases line up with TRBD1. CDR1 and CDR2 from the germline V gene are KGHSH and LQKENI. This CDR3 spans 14 amino acids. With V trimmed by 3 bases and J by 0 bases, 0 bases remained unmatched. The CDR3 sequence is CASSPTGSTDTQYF. CDR3 nucleotides: TGTGCCAGCTCACCGACAGGGAGCACAGATACGCAGTATTTT.

This clone was seen just once. This chain connects TRBV7-2 to TRBJ2-5; 8 bases agree with TRBD2. With V trimmed by 3 bases and J by 5 bases, 5 bases remained unmatched. Per germline, CDR1 SGHTA and CDR2 FQGNSA. The CDR3 covers 14 residues. The CDR3 bases are TGTGCCAGCAGCTTTGGGACTAGGAGCGAGACCCAGTACTTC. Protein product: CASSFGTRSETQYF.

The chain combines TRBV7-8 with TRBJ2-7, with 13 bases lining up with TRBD2. The germline V gene has CDR1 SGHVS and CDR2 FQNEAQ. The CDR3 has 19 residues. Germline trimming cut 1 base from V and 3 bases from J; bases unmatched to any gene: 12. The CDR3 loop is CASSLDRTEGLAGIYEQYF. In DNA, the CDR3 is TGTGCCAGCAGCTTAGATCGGACGGAGGGACTAGCGGGAATCTACGAGCAGTACTTC.

The chain is built from TRBV5-1 and TRBJ2-7; 8 nucleotides line up with TRBD2. V lost 3 bases, J lost 5 bases, and 4 bases stayed unmatched. The CDR3 spans 13 residues. Per the germline V gene, CDR1 is SGHRS and CDR2 is YFSETQ. CDR3 sequence reads: CASSSGLADEQYF. The CDR3 DNA sequence: TGCGCCAGCAGCTCCGGACTAGCCGACGAGCAGTACTTC.

In the case of this clone: At one end, the junction sequence differs from germline, possibly due to a read error. CDR3 region: CASSRTSAGNEQFF. The CDR3 nucleotides read TGTGCTAGCAGCCGTACTAGCGCCGGCAATGAGCAGTTCTTC. V usage is TRBV7-7 and J usage is TRBJ2-1; 7 positions match TRBD2. This CDR3 comprises 14 residues. Germline V gene sequence: CDR1 SSHAT, CDR2 FNYEAQ (reference sequence).

This clone was recorded only once. This rearrangement joins TRBV18 to TRBJ2-2, with 9 bases identical to TRBD1. Germline CDR1 is KGHSH and CDR2 is LQKENI. With 0 bases clipped from V and 7 bases from J, the junction kept 6 bases outside the gene matches. The length of the CDR3 is 16 residues. The CDR3 reads CASSPPGQGLVGELFF. DNA for the CDR3: TGTGCCAGCTCACCACCCGGACAGGGGCTAGTCGGGGAGCTGTTTTTT.

V is TRBV7-3 and J is TRBJ2-3, with D unresolved. Trimming took 3 bases from V and 1 from J, leaving 14 bases between them. CDR1 is SGHTA, CDR2 FQGTGA, per germline. The CDR3 is made up of 16 amino acids. For the CDR3, the DNA is TGTGCCAGCAGCTTGTCGCCGGGTTGGGGCACAGATACGCAGTATTTT. It is translated as CASSLSPGWGTDTQYF. The full variable domain, rest sourced from reference TRBV7-3 and TRBJ2-3, is GAGVSQTPSNKVTEKGKYVELRCDPISGHTALYWYRQSLGQGPEFLIYFQGTGAADDSGLPNDRFFAVRPEGSVSTLKIQRTERGDSAVYLCASSLSPGWGTDTQYFGPGTRLTVL.

The chain's CDR3 is CASSGTGGGNEQFF. In DNA form, the CDR3 reads TGTGCCAGCAGTGGGACAGGGGGCGGCAATGAGCAGTTCTTC. V usage is TRBV27 and J usage is TRBJ2-1; 12 nucleotides line up with TRBD1. CDR3 length equals 14 residues. Germline CDR1 and CDR2: MNHEY and SMNVEV (reference sequence). The V segment lost 5 bases and the J segment 6 bases; nucleotides outside the gene matches: 2.

The chain is built from TRBV28 and TRBJ2-7, with TRBD2 as a possible D gene (6 bases). V lost 1 base to trimming and J lost 3 bases, with 28 bases between them. From germline, CDR1 is MDHEN and CDR2 SYDVKM. This CDR3 spans 20 amino acids. CDR3 loop: CASSLSVRGSLKGKLYEQYF. The CDR3 bases are TGTGCCAGCAGTTTATCGGTTCGGGGGAGCCTGAAAGGAAAACTCTACGAGCAGTACTTC.

This chain uses TRBV25-1 with TRBJ2-1, with 8 bases that match TRBD2. Trimming cost V 3 bases and J 8 bases; bases outside gene matches: 9. Germline loops: CDR1 MGHDK, CDR2 SYGVNS. The CDR3 contains 15 residues. The CDR3 nucleotides are TGTGCCAGCAGTGATCGGACTAGCAAGTTTGATGAGCAGTTCTTC. Translation: CASSDRTSKFDEQFF.

V and J are TRBV23-1 and TRBJ1-2; no clear D. TRBV23-1 is placed among ORFs of uncertain function. Trimming cost V 0 bases and J 7 bases, with 9 bases left between them. The CDR3 length is 13 residues. CDR3 amino acids: CASSQSGSTGYTF. CDR3 DNA sequence: TGCGCCAGCAGTCAATCCGGGAGCACTGGCTACACCTTC.

This rearrangement joins TRBV27 to TRBJ1-5, with 7 bases fitting TRBD1. The germline CDR1 and CDR2 sequences are MNHEY and SMNVEV (reference sequence). The V and J ends lost 6 bases and 1 base, in that order; junction bases with no gene match: 6. The CDR3 has 15 residues. The CDR3: CASSRDRVSNQPQHF. The CDR3 nucleotides read TGTGCCAGCAGCCGTGACAGGGTGAGCAATCAGCCCCAGCATTTT.

J is TRBJ2-7 and V is TRBV11-2; 9 positions agree with TRBD1. This CDR3 spans 15 amino acids. J lost 2 bases, V lost 3 bases, and 5 bases had no gene match. Germline CDR1 SGHAT, CDR2 FQNNGV. CDR3 nucleotides: TGTGCCAGCAGCTTCGTACAGGGGGCCCCCTACGAGCAGTACTTC. This gives the protein CASSFVQGAPYEQYF. The entire variable domain, with the rest obtained from reference TRBV11-2 and TRBJ2-7, is as follows: EAGVAQSPRYKIIEKRQSVAFWCNPISGHATLYWYQQILGQGPKLLIQFQNNGVVDDSQLPKDRFSAERLKGVDSTLKIQPAKLEDSAVYLCASSFVQGAPYEQYFGPGTRLTVT.

V gene TRBV25-1 combines with J gene TRBJ2-5; weak D call: TRBD2 (5 bases). The closer fit of TRBJ2-7 to the DNA end suggests the J call may be wrong. This CDR3 is 14 amino acids long. Germline values: CDR1 MGHDK, CDR2 SYGVNS. The CDR3 protein is CASSEGADGYEQYF. The DNA for the CDR3 is TGTGCCAGCAGTGAGGGAGCAGATGGGTACGAGCAGTACTTC.

This clone was detected a few times. The chain carries TRBV2 and TRBJ1-5; D gene unclear. The ends were cut back, 5 bases at V and 3 bases at J, with 8 bases in the middle. CDR3 length: 13 amino acids. CDR1 is SNHLY, CDR2 FYNNEI, per germline. The CDR3 DNA follows: TGTGCCAGCAGTCTATCGCTCAATCAGCCCCAGCATTTT. It is translated as CASSLSLNQPQHF.

This chain links TRBV13 with TRBJ2-2; 8 positions agree with TRBD2. CDR1 is PRHDT, CDR2 FYEKMQ, per germline (reference sequence). J lost 0 bases, V lost 2 bases, and 2 bases had no gene match. The CDR3 is 16 amino acids. CDR3 in DNA: TGTGCCAGCAGCTTAACGGGAGGGCCGAACACCGGGGAGCTGTTTTTT. Encoded protein: CASSLTGGPNTGELFF.